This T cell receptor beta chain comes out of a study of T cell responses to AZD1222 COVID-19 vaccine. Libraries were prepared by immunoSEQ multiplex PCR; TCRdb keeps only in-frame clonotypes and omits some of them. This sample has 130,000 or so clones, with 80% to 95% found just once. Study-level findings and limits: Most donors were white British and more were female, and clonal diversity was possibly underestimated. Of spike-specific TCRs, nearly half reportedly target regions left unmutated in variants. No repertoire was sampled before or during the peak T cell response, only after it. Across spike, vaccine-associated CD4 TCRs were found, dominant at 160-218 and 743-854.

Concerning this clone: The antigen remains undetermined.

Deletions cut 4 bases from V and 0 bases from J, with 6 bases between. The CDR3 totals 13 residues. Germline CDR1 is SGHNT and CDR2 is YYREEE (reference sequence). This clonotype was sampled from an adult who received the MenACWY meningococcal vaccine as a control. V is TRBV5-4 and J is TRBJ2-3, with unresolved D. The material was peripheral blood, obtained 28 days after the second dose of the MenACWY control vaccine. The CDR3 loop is CASSILSTDTQYF. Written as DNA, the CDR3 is TGTGCCAGCAGCATACTAAGCACAGATACGCAGTATTTT.